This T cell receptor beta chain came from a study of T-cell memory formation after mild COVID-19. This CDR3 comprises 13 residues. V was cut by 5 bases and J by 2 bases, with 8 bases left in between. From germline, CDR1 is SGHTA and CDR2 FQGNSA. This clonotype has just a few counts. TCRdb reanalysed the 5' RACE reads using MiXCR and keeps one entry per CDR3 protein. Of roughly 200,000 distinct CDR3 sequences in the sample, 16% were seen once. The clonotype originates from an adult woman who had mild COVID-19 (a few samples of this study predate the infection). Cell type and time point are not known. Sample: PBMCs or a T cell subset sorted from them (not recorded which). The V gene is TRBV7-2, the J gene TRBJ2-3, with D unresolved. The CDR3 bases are TGTGCCAGCAGCCCTATAGCCACAGATACGCAGTATTTT. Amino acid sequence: CASSPIATDTQYF.